A single sample is the source of the 5 T cell receptor beta chains below, sequenced in a study of blood T cell repertoires in COVID-19. TCRdb keeps only in-frame clones here, not all; method: immunoSEQ multiplex PCR. The sample includes tens of thousands of clones, roughly 79% seen only once; the top ten take 2.5% to 3.5%. Sequencing was done on a sample of peripheral blood. These receptors originate from a man aged 55 to 70 with acute or convalescent COVID-19.

This clone showed up just a few times. The chain employs TRBV5-1 and TRBJ2-7; 7 nucleotides line up with TRBD1. Trimming cost V 2 bases and J 1 base; bases outside gene matches: 6. The CDR3 covers 15 residues. Germline loops: CDR1 SGHRS, CDR2 YFSETQ. CDR3 sequence (DNA): TGCGCCAGCAGCTTTGGAAGGGGGCAATCCTACGAGCAGTACTTC. Amino acids: CASSFGRGQSYEQYF. Drawing the rest from reference TRBV5-1 and TRBJ2-7, the complete variable domain is KAGVTQTPRYLIKTRGQQVTLSCSPISGHRSVSWYQQTPGQGLQFLFEYFSETQRNKGNFPGRFSGRQFSNSRSEMNVSTLELGDSALYLCASSFGRGQSYEQYFGPGTRLTVT.

The chain has TRBV5-1 and TRBJ2-3; 13 positions agree with TRBD2. V was clipped by 0 bases and J by 5 bases; unmatched bases: 6. CDR3 size: 17 residues. Looked up from germline, CDR1 is SGHRS and CDR2 is YFSETQ. The CDR3: CASSLELAGGPRDTQYF. The CDR3 coding sequence is TGCGCCAGCAGCTTGGAACTAGCGGGGGGGCCAAGAGATACGCAGTATTTT.

The chain uses TRBV7-2 and TRBJ2-7; no firm D call. The germline V gene encodes CDR1 SGHTA and CDR2 FQGNSA. The CDR3 extends over 14 amino acids. Trimming left V 1 base short and J 0 bases short, with 7 bases between. The DNA of the CDR3 is TGTGCCAGCAGCTTAGTGCAGGACTCCTACGAGCAGTACTTC. Residues: CASSLVQDSYEQYF.

V gene TRBV18 combines with J gene TRBJ1-5; 10 bases are shared with TRBD1. V dropped 6 bases and J dropped 6; count of bases not matched to a gene: 5. Germline V CDR1 and CDR2: KGHSH, LQKENI. CDR3 length equals 14 residues. DNA of the CDR3: TGTGCCAGCTCCGGACAGGGGGGAGGTCAGCCCCAGCATTTT. Translated, it gives CASSGQGGGQPQHF. Full variable domain (outside the CDR3, taken from reference TRBV18 and TRBJ1-5): NAGVMQNPRHLVRRRGQEARLRCSPMKGHSHVYWYRQLPEEGLKFMVYLQKENIIDESGMPKERFSAEFPKEGPSILRIQQVVRGDSAAYFCASSGQGGGQPQHFGDGTRLSIL.

The J gene is TRBJ2-3, the V gene TRBV13, with 7 bases matching TRBD2. The CDR3 is 16 amino acids. Germline trimming cut 4 bases from V and 0 bases from J; bases unmatched to any gene: 7. The germline V gene has CDR1 PRHDT and CDR2 FYEKMQ (reference sequence). CDR3 sequence: CASSSSGLASTDTQYF. DNA for the CDR3: TGTGCCAGCAGCTCTAGCGGTCTAGCTAGCACAGATACGCAGTATTTT.